What follows is one T cell receptor beta chain and its context. Its antigen is unknown. These data come from a study of blood T cells in healthy people across ages. General study findings and limits: Unsorted PBMCs ruled out conclusive naive versus antigen-experienced comparison.

Each sample gave at least 6.5 million isolated PBMCs. The V gene lost 1 base and the J gene lost 0 bases, with 22 bases spanning the gap. This CDR3 has 20 residues. CDR1 and CDR2 (germline): LGHDT, YNNKEL (reference sequence). Together with a sample-barcoded 5' primer, a J-beta primer mix was included in a second PCR lasting about 7 to 12 cycles. Via MiXCR, TCRdb re-called the 5' RACE reads, giving one row per CDR3 protein. The sample contains about 1 million distinct CDR3 sequences, 40% to 55% of which appear only once. Input material: blood. This rearrangement joins TRBV3-1 to TRBJ2-4; the D gene could be TRBD1 or TRBD2 (5 bases each). The sequence was collected from a woman aged 55-69 years in good health. CDR3 sequence: CASSQASSWGLTLAKNIQYF. The CDR3 DNA is TGTGCCAGCAGCCAAGCCTCCTCCTGGGGGTTGACGTTAGCCAAAAACATTCAGTACTTC.